This T cell receptor (beta chain) was found in a study of blood T cell repertoires in COVID-19. Study background: COVID-19 samples collected from the United States, Italy and Spain covered acute and convalescent phases. In each case, the material was cDNA or gDNA derived from T cells, B-cell-depleted T cells, or PBMCs.

V was trimmed by 1 base and J by 4 bases, leaving 11 bases between them. Germline V lookup: CDR1 SQVTM, CDR2 ANQGSEA. The CDR3 runs to 13 residues. This clone was seen a handful of times. The repertoire was sequenced with immunoSEQ multiplex PCR; TCRdb's copy has only in-frame clones and lacks some. The sample lists 200,000 to 250,000 clones, around 82% occurring once. This clonotype was sampled from a woman aged 35 to 49 with acute or convalescent COVID-19. The chain links TRBV29-1 to TRBJ2-7; tentative D call: TRBD2 (6 bases). Sequenced material: peripheral blood. The CDR3 loop reads CSVEVGSGYEQYF. The CDR3 DNA reads TGCAGCGTTGAAGTGGGTAGCGGATACGAGCAGTACTTC.